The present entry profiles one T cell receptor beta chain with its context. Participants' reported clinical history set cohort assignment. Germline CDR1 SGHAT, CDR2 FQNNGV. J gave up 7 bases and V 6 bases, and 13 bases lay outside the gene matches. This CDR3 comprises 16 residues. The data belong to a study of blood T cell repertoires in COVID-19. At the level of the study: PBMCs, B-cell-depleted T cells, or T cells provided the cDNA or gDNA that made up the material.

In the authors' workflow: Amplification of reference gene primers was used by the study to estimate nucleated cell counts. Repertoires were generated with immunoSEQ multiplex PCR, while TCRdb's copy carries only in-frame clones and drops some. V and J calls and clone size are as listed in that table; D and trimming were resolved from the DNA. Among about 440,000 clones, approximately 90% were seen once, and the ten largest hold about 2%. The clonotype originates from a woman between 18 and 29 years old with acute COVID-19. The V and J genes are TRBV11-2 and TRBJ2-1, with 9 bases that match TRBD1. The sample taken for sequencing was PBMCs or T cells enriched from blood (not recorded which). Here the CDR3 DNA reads TGTGCCAGCAGTCTCCTGGGACAGGGTTCATGGAATGAGCAGTTCTTC. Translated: CASSLLGQGSWNEQFF.